This T cell receptor (beta chain) was profiled in a study of T cells after yellow fever vaccination (dated by TCRdb to between 2018 and 2020). Looking at the study overall: The SMART-Seq v4 Ultra Low Input RNA kit was used to prepare libraries from fractions with low cell numbers. Blood was drawn at multiple timepoints before and after primary and secondary immunization, with bulk PBMC replicates and cell subsets isolated. To track T-cell clones before and after primary and booster YFV17D yellow fever vaccination, bulk TCR alpha and beta repertoires were sequenced longitudinally. Two healthy male donors made up the cohort, one aged 18 to 29 years and the other aged 30 to 40 years. Study-level results and caveats: Because abundant contaminating clonotypes from the bulk population could be contained in FACS-sorted repertoires, computational filtering was required. Most clones expanded after primary vaccination (about 96% of CD4 and roughly 90% of CD8) were re-detected after the booster, suggesting that broad memory maintenance occurred. Only two donors were included in the study, so the extent to which the findings can be generalized is limited. The secondary T-cell response was found to be weaker but faster than the primary response, with a peak reached on day 5 rather than on day 15. A small share of clonotypes occurred in both CD4 and CD8 compartments, likely arising from convergent recombination.

The sample's treatment or condition label, decoded: live attenuated yellow fever vaccine strain. Two biological replicates of bulk PBMCs were collected at each blood-draw timepoint. PBMCs were isolated from peripheral blood using a standard Ficoll-Paque protocol. RNA was extracted with TriZol from bulk PBMCs, CD4 and CD8 fractions, and dextramer-positive and dextramer-negative fractions. TCR cDNA was synthesized by 5'RACE template switching, through which a universal primer site and unique molecular identifiers were introduced. Priming for cDNA synthesis came from both the TCR alpha and TCR beta constant segments. Two PCR steps were used to amplify libraries, with sample barcodes and sequencing adapters being added in the second step. Sequencing of libraries was performed on Illumina HiSeq 2500 (2x100 bp) or NovaSeq (2x150 bp). As for how the authors treated the data: MIGEC was used to demultiplex reads and collapse the reads into UMI consensus sequences, and MiXCR was used for V(D)J alignment. Vaccine-responding clonotypes were defined with edgeR using replicate PBMC samples, requiring FDR below 0.01 and a log2 fold change above 5 up to day 15. Bulk clonotypes were assigned CD4 or CD8 identity according to which sequenced CD4 or CD8 repertoire held them at higher abundance. TCRdb trimmed public reads at Q25 via fastp, called clones via MiXCR and kept in-frame beta chains. Entries are consolidated by CDR3 protein sequence, retaining the most common genes and DNA. In this record, the V and J calls reflect TCRdb's handling and not the investigators' own analysis. The sample contains 350,000 or so distinct CDR3 sequences, roughly 8.4% of them found a single time. The ten largest clones represent approximately 15% of the sample.

The trim is 3 bases for V and 5 bases for J, with a gap of 10 bases between the germline ends. The CDR3 contains 13 residues, cysteine and phenylalanine counted. The retained sequence is limited to the CDR3, 39 bases, with the frame set at the first base. Looking up the germline V gene (reference sequence) yields CDR1 WNHNN and CDR2 SYGVQD. A remark on this clonotype: What antigen it recognizes has not been identified. Within one base of it there is no much larger clone, and no base qualities were kept.

This TCR was recovered from a man between 18 and 29 years old who received the YFV17D yellow fever vaccine. The chain was built from TRBV10-1 and TRBJ2-5; the D gene is not confidently resolved. Specimen: PBMCs, collected 35 to 50 days after the first yellow fever vaccination. The CDR3 protein: CASSDGTEETQYF. Here is the DNA: TGCGCCAGCAGTGATGGTACCGAGGAGACCCAGTACTTC.